Here is one T cell receptor (beta chain) with its context. The sample originates from a study of T cell responses to AZD1222 COVID-19 vaccine. Method: immunoSEQ multiplex PCR; TCRdb's copy keeps in-frame clones and lacks some. The sample lists 200,000 or so clones; 85% to 95% were seen once. This CDR3 comprises 17 residues. Germline values: CDR1 MNHNY, CDR2 SVGAGI (reference sequence). Trimming at V came to 5 bases and at J to 2 bases, leaving 10 bases not matched to a gene. This chain connects TRBV6-6 to TRBJ1-5; TRBD1 matches 9 bases. The TCR sequence derives from an adult in good health. The source was peripheral blood, collected on day 0 of AZD1222 vaccination. CDR3 bases: TGTGCCAGCAGTCGCCGGGACAGGGCTGGTGGCAATCAGCCCCAGCATTTT. Translation: CASSRRDRAGGNQPQHF.